The TCR beta chain under discussion was sequenced for a study of beta chain features in type 1 diabetes. A remark on this clone: Its antigen is unknown.

Points from the study as a whole: All four CD4+ subsets of Type 1 diabetes patients contained TCRB CDR3s that were moderately but significantly shorter.

Sorted CD4+ subsets: naive, central memory, regulatory, stem cell-like memory (CD45RO/CCR7/CD25/CD127/CD95/CD27 panel). TCRB transcripts that were expressed got sequenced, as all of the isolated RNA had been reverse transcribed. Sequenced by immunoSEQ multiplex PCR; TCRdb stores in-frame clones only, minus some. The table shows a few hundred thousand clones, with 20% occurring only once. This CDR3 has 14 amino acids. Looked up from germline, CDR1 is SQVTM and CDR2 is ANQGSEA. Trimming removed 6 bases from V and 0 bases from J, with 14 bases in between. V gene TRBV29-1 combines with J gene TRBJ1-1; D is perhaps TRBD1 (5 bases). The clonotype originates from a woman aged 18-30 years in good health. The material sequenced was naive CD4+ T cells from blood. Here the CDR3 DNA reads TGCAGCGTCCTACCTGACAGCTTGAACACTGAAGCTTTCTTT. Translating it yields CSVLPDSLNTEAFF.